The sequence of this T cell receptor beta chain was determined in a study of OX40 agonist ivuxolimab in advanced cancers. Overall study context: Patients were treated with intravenous ivuxolimab, dosed at 0.01 to 10 mg/kg and infused every 2 weeks. Three dose-escalation patients had partial responses: one with hepatocellular carcinoma and two with cutaneous melanoma.

V was pared by 5 bases and J by 5 bases, with 10 bases between. This CDR3 comprises 11 residues. The V gene's germline CDR1 is DFQATT and CDR2 SNEGSKA (reference sequence). Overall study findings and caveats: At 0.1 to 3.0 mg/kg, CD4+ and CD8+ blood T cells expanded clonally by week 6. CD8+ T cells (on average) carried more expanded clones than CD4+ T cells.

With respect to this clone: Its specificity is unknown.

Clones were sequenced by immunoSEQ multiplex PCR, and TCRdb holds only the in-frame ones, with some missing. The sample comprises tens of thousands of clones, 80% to 90% of which are singletons, and around 1% rests with the top ten. The source is an adult with an advanced solid tumor such as melanoma, head and neck, liver or kidney cancer. The rearrangement uses TRBV20-1 and TRBJ2-7; perhaps TRBD1 as D (6 bases). The input for sequencing was CD4+ or CD8+ T cells sorted from blood, taken in a trial of the OX40 agonist ivuxolimab. The CDR3 DNA follows: TGCAGTGCTCACAGGGTCGACGAGCAGTACTTC. Its protein is CSAHRVDEQYF.